This T cell receptor (beta chain) is from a study of shared clonotypes between healthy human individuals. Study-wide context: Serving as donors were two women and a few men, whose ages spanned 18 to 49.

Sequenced by immunoSEQ multiplex PCR; TCRdb stores in-frame clones only, minus some. This repertoire shows some 580,000 clones, less than 98% found once; its top ten account for around 0.058%. Points from the study as a whole: In the sorted subsets, rarefaction showed sequencing was incomplete despite large depth. Generally, naive subsets came out with larger estimated richness than memory subsets.

The CDR3 has 14 amino acids. The ends were cut back, 6 bases at V and 2 bases at J, with 14 bases in the middle. From germline, CDR1 is SNHLY and CDR2 FYNNEI. Worth noting for this clone: Its specificity is unknown.

This receptor was identified in a woman aged 25-40 years in good health. Sequenced input: naive CD4+ T cells sorted from blood. Subset here: CD45RA+ positively selected. The rearrangement links TRBV2 to TRBJ2-7; D is unresolved. CDR3 DNA sequence: TGTGCCAGCAGCCGGCTCAAGACCACCTACGAGCAGTACTTC. Protein product: CASSRLKTTYEQYF. Full variable domain (outside the CDR3, taken from reference TRBV2 and TRBJ2-7): EPEVTQTPSHQVTQMGQEVILRCVPISNHLYFYWYRQILGQKVEFLVSFYNNEISEKSEIFDDQFSVERPDGSNFTLKIRSTKLEDSAMYFCASSRLKTTYEQYFGPGTRLTVT.